This T cell receptor (beta chain) was obtained from a study of spatial heterogeneity in lung cancer. This clonotype was observed many times. Each CDR3 protein gets one entry after TCRdb re-called the 5' RACE reads with MiXCR. Counted here are under 45,000 distinct CDR3 sequences, around 6.9% occurring once; the ten biggest clones make up around a tenth. Time point specified: blood at routine non-recurrence follow-up after resection. The CDR3 has 11 residues. V was cut by 1 base and J by 4 bases, with 4 bases left in between. The germline gives CDR1 SQVTM, CDR2 ANQGSEA. This chain uses TRBV29-1 with TRBJ1-2; D not resolved. The sequence derives from a male donor with early-stage non-small cell lung cancer. Sequenced here: PBMCs, sampled at follow-up. CDR3 nucleotide sequence: TGCAGCGTTGAAGGCGGCTATGGCTACACCTTC. Amino acids: CSVEGGYGYTF.